The clone carrying this T cell receptor (beta chain) was counted between two and nine times. The target antigen is unknown. This CDR3 has 16 amino acids. Trimming removed 7 bases at V and 4 bases at J, with 23 bases between. The germline V gene has CDR1 SGHRS and CDR2 YFSETQ. These data come from a study of cytomegalovirus exposure and HLA in healthy donors. 13 Jbeta primers and 60 Vbeta primers were used for the PCR. TCRdb's table, derived via immunoSEQ multiplex PCR, lists solely in-frame clones and lacks some. The sample carries approximately 160,000 clones, more than 65% recorded once. Whole-study results and caveats: Later on, an analysis showed TCR association rates differing by HLA locus, with DRB1 the most and HLA-C the fewest.

The gene calls are TRBV5-1 and TRBJ1-1, with D perhaps TRBD1 (6 bases). The material sequenced was PBMCs. The origin of this receptor is a man between 18 and 35 years old in good health and CMV-seropositive. This chain's CDR3 is CASALTGGELGTEAFF. The CDR3 DNA reads as TGCGCCAGCGCTCTGACGGGGGGCGAGTTGGGCACTGAAGCTTTCTTT.